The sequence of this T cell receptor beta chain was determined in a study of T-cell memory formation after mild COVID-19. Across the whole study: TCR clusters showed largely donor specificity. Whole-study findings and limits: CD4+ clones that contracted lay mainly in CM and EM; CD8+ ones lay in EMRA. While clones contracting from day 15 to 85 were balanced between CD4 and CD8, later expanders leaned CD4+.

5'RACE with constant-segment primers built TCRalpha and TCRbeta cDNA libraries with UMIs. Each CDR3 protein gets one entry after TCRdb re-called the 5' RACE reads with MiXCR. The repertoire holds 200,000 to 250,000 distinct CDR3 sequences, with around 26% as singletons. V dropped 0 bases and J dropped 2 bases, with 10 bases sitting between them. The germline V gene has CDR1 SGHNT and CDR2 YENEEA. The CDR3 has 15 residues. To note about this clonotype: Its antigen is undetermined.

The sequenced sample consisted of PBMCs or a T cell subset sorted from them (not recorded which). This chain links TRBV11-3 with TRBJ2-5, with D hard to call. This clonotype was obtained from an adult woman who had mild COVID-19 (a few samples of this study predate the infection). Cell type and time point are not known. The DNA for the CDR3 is TGTGCCAGCAGCTTAGAGCCTCCTAGTCAAGAGACCCAGTACTTC. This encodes CASSLEPPSQETQYF. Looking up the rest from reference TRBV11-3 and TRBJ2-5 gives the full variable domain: EAGVVQSPRYKIIEKKQPVAFWCNPISGHNTLYWYLQNLGQGPELLIRYENEEAVDDSQLPKDRFSAERLKGVDSTLKIQPAELGDSAVYLCASSLEPPSQETQYFGPGTRLLVL.